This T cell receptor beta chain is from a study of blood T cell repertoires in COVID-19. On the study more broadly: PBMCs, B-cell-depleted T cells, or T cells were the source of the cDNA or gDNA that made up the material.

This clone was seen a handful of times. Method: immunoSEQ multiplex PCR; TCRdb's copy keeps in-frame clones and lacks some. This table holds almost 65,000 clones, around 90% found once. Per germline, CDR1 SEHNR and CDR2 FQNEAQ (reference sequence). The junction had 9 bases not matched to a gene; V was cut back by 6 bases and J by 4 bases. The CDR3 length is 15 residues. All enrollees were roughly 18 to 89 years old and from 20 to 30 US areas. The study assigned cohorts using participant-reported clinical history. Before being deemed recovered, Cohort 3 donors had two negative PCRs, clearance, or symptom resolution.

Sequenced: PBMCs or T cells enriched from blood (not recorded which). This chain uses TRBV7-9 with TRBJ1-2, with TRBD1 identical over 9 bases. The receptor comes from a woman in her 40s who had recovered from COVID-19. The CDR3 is CASSSGTGFIYGYTF. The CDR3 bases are TGTGCCAGCAGTTCCGGGACAGGGTTTATCTATGGCTACACCTTC.